The 27 T cell receptor beta chains below come from one sample, sequenced in a study of shared clonotypes between healthy human individuals. Profiled with immunoSEQ multiplex PCR; TCRdb holds only in-frame clones, not every one. Of approximately 2,000,000 clones in the sample, around 92% were seen once. Sequencing input: naive CD4+ T cells from PBMCs. Subset given: CD45RA+ positively selected. These receptor sequences come from a man aged 18 to 30 in good health. Some clones in this sample may be carry-over from other donors' samples.

The CDR3 loop reads CASSLTYPDEQYF. CDR3 bases: TGCGCCAGCAGCTTAACCTACCCGGACGAGCAGTACTTC. The chain carries TRBV5-1 and TRBJ2-5; no firm D call. The closer fit of TRBJ2-7 to the DNA end suggests the J call may be wrong. The CDR3 runs to 13 residues. Germline CDR1 is SGHRS and CDR2 is YFSETQ.

This sequence joins TRBV5-1 and TRBJ2-2; either TRBD1 or TRBD2 may fit D (5 bases each). Between the trimmed V and J ends, which lost 5 bases and 6 bases, there was a span of 20 bases. CDR3 size: 16 residues. Germline V gene lookup returns CDR1 SGHRS and CDR2 YFSETQ. DNA for the CDR3: TGCGCCAGCAGTTCGACCGGGACCTTTATCGCCGGGGAGCTGTTTTTT. Its translation is CASSSTGTFIAGELFF. Full variable domain (outside the CDR3, taken from reference TRBV5-1 and TRBJ2-2): KAGVTQTPRYLIKTRGQQVTLSCSPISGHRSVSWYQQTPGQGLQFLFEYFSETQRNKGNFPGRFSGRQFSNSRSEMNVSTLELGDSALYLCASSSTGTFIAGELFFGEGSRLTVL.

The chain links TRBV7-2 to TRBJ2-1; no reliable D call. The CDR3 has 16 amino acids. The germline V gene has CDR1 SGHTA and CDR2 FQGNSA. Trimming took 5 bases from V and 5 from J, leaving 19 bases between them. The CDR3 reads CASSPRLNTVDNEQFF. The CDR3 nucleotides are TGTGCCAGCAGCCCCAGGTTGAATACAGTGGACAATGAGCAGTTCTTC.

The CDR3 DNA reads as TGTGCCAGCAGTTACATTAGTGGGCACGGACTCCTGACTTTC. It yields the protein CASSYISGHGLLTF. The rearrangement links TRBV6-6 to TRBJ2-6, with unresolved D. Germline V lookup: CDR1 MNHNY, CDR2 SVGAGI (reference sequence). CDR3 length: 14 residues. The V and J ends lost 2 bases and 14 bases respectively, with 16 bases between them.

The CDR3 here is CASSRRSGWGEKLFF. The CDR3 DNA is TGTGCCAGCAGCCGACGATCAGGTTGGGGCGAAAAACTGTTTTTT. The rearrangement uses TRBV6-5 and TRBJ1-4; tentatively, D is TRBD1 (5 bases). This CDR3 comprises 15 residues. V gave up 6 bases and J gave up 8 bases, with 19 bases separating them. Germline CDR1 and CDR2: MNHEY and SVGAGI.

J is TRBJ2-7 and V is TRBV28, with TRBD1 matching 9 bases. This CDR3 is 15 amino acids long. Germline V CDR1 and CDR2: MDHEN, SYDVKM. Trimming took 5 bases from V and 1 from J; bases not matched to a gene: 6. CDR3 in amino acids: CASSLGQGQSYEQYF. The CDR3 DNA is TGTGCCAGCAGTCTGGGACAGGGTCAATCCTACGAGCAGTACTTC. Using reference TRBV28 and TRBJ2-7 for the parts outside the CDR3, the full variable domain is DVKVTQSSRYLVKRTGEKVFLECVQDMDHENMFWYRQDPGLGLRLIYFSYDVKMKEKGDIPEGYSVSREKKERFSLILESASTNQTSMYLCASSLGQGQSYEQYFGPGTRLTVT.

The count of this clone is one. The V and J genes are TRBV6-5 and TRBJ1-2; D not resolved. In germline, CDR1 is MNHEY, CDR2 SVGAGI. V lost 6 bases and J 5 bases, leaving 16 bases between the germline ends. This CDR3 is built from 14 residues. The CDR3 sequence is CASRPGRGGYGYTF. The CDR3, as DNA: TGTGCCAGCAGGCCGGGTCGAGGAGGGTATGGCTACACCTTC.

This sequence joins TRBV5-1 and TRBJ1-2, with no clear D. Germline lookup yields CDR1 SGHRS and CDR2 YFSETQ. V was pared by 0 bases and J by 4 bases, with 7 bases between. The length of the CDR3 is 13 residues. The CDR3 coding sequence is TGCGCCAGCAGCTTGGCCCCCGGCTATGGCTACACCTTC. Its protein is CASSLAPGYGYTF.

The chain combines TRBV12-2 with TRBJ2-7. TRBV12-2 is deemed a pseudogene. This CDR3 comprises 16 residues. The CDR3: CASRLGGTGNSYEQYF. The CDR3 DNA reads as TGTGCAAGTCGCTTAGGGGGGACGGGCAACTCCTACGAGCAGTACTTC.

CDR3 sequence reads: CASRPHGAGNQPQHF. DNA of the CDR3: TGTGCCAGCAGACCACACGGGGCAGGGAATCAGCCCCAGCATTTT. The chain recombines TRBV28 with TRBJ1-5; weak D call: TRBD1 (5 bases). The CDR3 is 15 amino acids. The germline V gene has CDR1 MDHEN and CDR2 SYDVKM. Trimming stripped 6 bases from V and 4 bases from J, with 16 bases between.

The gene calls are TRBV9 and TRBJ2-1; 7 bases are a match to TRBD2. V gave up 4 bases and J gave up 4 bases; unmatched junction bases: 8. This CDR3 is built from 15 residues. Germline V gene sequence: CDR1 SGDLS, CDR2 YYNGEE. CDR3 sequence reads: CASSKPTSWYNEQFF. Here the CDR3 DNA reads TGTGCCAGCAGCAAACCGACTAGCTGGTACAATGAGCAGTTCTTC.

The CDR3 DNA is TGCAGCGTTCAGCGTCGGCTAGCGGGAACCGGGGAGCTGTTTTTT. Amino acids: CSVQRRLAGTGELFF. The J gene is TRBJ2-2, the V gene TRBV29-1; 9 nucleotides align to TRBD2. CDR3 length: 15 amino acids. Germline values: CDR1 SQVTM, CDR2 ANQGSEA. V dropped 5 bases and J dropped 5; count of bases not matched to a gene: 9.

Details on this clone: This CDR3 is also generated by other DNA sequences in the sample. The chain combines TRBV6-4 with TRBJ2-6, with D unresolved. Per germline, CDR1 MRHNA and CDR2 SNTAGT. This CDR3 has 15 residues. V lost 2 bases and J 0 bases, leaving 5 bases between the germline ends. The CDR3 region has the DNA TGTGCCAGCAGTGACGGGCGCTCTGGGGCCAACGTCCTGACTTTC. Protein product: CASSDGRSGANVLTF.

The chain employs TRBV27 and TRBJ2-7, with a tentative D call TRBD2 (6 bases). The CDR3 totals 17 residues. V lost 0 bases and J lost 2, with 17 bases in between. From germline, CDR1 is MNHEY and CDR2 SMNVEV (reference sequence). The chain's CDR3 is CASSLSTGDVGAYEQYF. The CDR3 DNA reads as TGTGCCAGCAGTTTATCGACGGGGGACGTAGGGGCCTACGAGCAGTACTTC.

This clone was detected only once. V usage is TRBV2 and J usage is TRBJ2-7; D may be TRBD2 (5 bases). The CDR3 runs 12 residues. Germline V lookup: CDR1 SNHLY, CDR2 FYNNEI. V gave up 3 bases and J gave up 6 bases, with 9 bases separating them. CDR3 sequence (DNA): TGTGCCAGCAGTGAGCGAACTAGCGAGCAGTACTTC. Amino acid sequence: CASSERTSEQYF.

This chain links TRBV5-5 with TRBJ2-5; a weak D match, TRBD2 (7 bases). The CDR3 length is 13 residues. Trimming cost V 4 bases and J 2 bases, with 9 bases left between them. The germline CDR1 and CDR2 sequences are SGHKS and YYEKEE (reference sequence). The CDR3 reads CASSGGAQETQYF. The CDR3 DNA sequence: TGTGCCAGCAGCGGGGGGGCTCAAGAGACCCAGTACTTC.

The gene calls are TRBV18 and TRBJ2-3; 12 bases agree with TRBD2. Germline CDR1 reads KGHSH; CDR2 reads LQKENI. V lost 1 base and J lost 6; bases outside the gene matches: 2. The CDR3 loop spans 15 amino acids. CDR3 DNA: TGTGCCAGCTCACCACAGGGGACTAGCGGGGATACGCAGTATTTT. Its protein product is CASSPQGTSGDTQYF.

Notes on this clone: A read error may account for a junction end that differs from germline. This chain connects TRBV18 to TRBJ1-1; no reliable D call. The germline gives CDR1 KGHSH, CDR2 LQKENI. The CDR3 loop spans 12 amino acids. CDR3 DNA: TGTGCCAGCTCACCCCCGTCGAAGGGCGTGACCTTT. Encoded protein: CASSPPSKGVTF.

This rearrangement joins TRBV28 to TRBJ2-1; the D is unclear. V gave up 3 bases and J gave up 2 bases, with 8 bases separating them. This CDR3 spans 14 amino acids. The germline V gene encodes CDR1 MDHEN and CDR2 SYDVKM. This CDR3 reads CASSLVQTYNEQFF. CDR3 nucleotide sequence: TGTGCCAGCAGTTTGGTACAAACCTACAATGAGCAGTTCTTC.

The chain employs TRBV29-1 and TRBJ1-1, with D tentatively TRBD1 (6 bases). The length of the CDR3 is 15 residues. V lost 2 bases to trimming and J lost 4 bases, with 17 bases between them. The germline V gene has CDR1 SQVTM and CDR2 ANQGSEA. Here the CDR3 DNA reads TGCAGCGTTGAATCGCGGGGGGCTCGAATCACTGAAGCTTTCTTT. Translating gives CSVESRGARITEAFF.

This clone was counted once. This sequence joins TRBV19 and TRBJ2-7, with 10 bases aligning to TRBD1. After removal of 4 bases from V and 5 bases from J, the junction contained 5 bases not matched to a gene. This CDR3 is built from 14 residues. Germline V gene data show CDR1 as LNHDA and CDR2 as SQIVND (reference sequence). CDR3 loop: CASSTGQGVNEQYF. CDR3 DNA: TGTGCCAGTAGTACAGGACAGGGGGTCAACGAGCAGTACTTC. Combining the CDR3 with reference TRBV19 and TRBJ2-7 gives the whole variable domain DGGITQSPKYLFRKEGQNVTLSCEQNLNHDAMYWYRQDPGQGLRLIYYSQIVNDFQKGDIAEGYSVSREKKESFPLTVTSAQKNPTAFYLCASSTGQGVNEQYFGPGTRLTVT.

The chain carries TRBV6-1 and TRBJ1-5; maybe TRBD1 (5 bases). The germline V gene encodes CDR1 MNHNS and CDR2 SASEGT. V was shortened by 2 bases and J by 9 bases, with 11 bases between the two germline ends. The CDR3 extends over 13 amino acids. The CDR3 DNA reads as TGTGCCAGCAGTGAAACGAGGGGTGGGCCCCAGCATTTT. This encodes CASSETRGGPQHF.

This clone occurred once. The rearrangement links TRBV5-1 to TRBJ2-2, with 9 bases identical to TRBD2. Trimming cost V 2 bases and J 6 bases; bases outside gene matches: 5. The CDR3 contains 15 residues. Germline V gene lookup returns CDR1 SGHRS and CDR2 YFSETQ. The CDR3 region has the DNA TGCGCCAGCAGCTTCGGGACTAGCATGCCCGGGGAGCTGTTTTTT. Protein: CASSFGTSMPGELFF.

V is TRBV9 and J is TRBJ2-2, with 8 bases lining up with TRBD2. The CDR3 length is 17 residues. Germline CDR1 and CDR2: SGDLS and YYNGEE. V was pared by 0 bases and J by 5 bases, with 9 bases of the junction left unmatched. CDR3 in amino acids: CASSVDPGLALTGELFF. CDR3 nucleotides: TGTGCCAGCAGCGTAGACCCCGGACTAGCCCTTACCGGGGAGCTGTTTTTT.

The chain has TRBV7-3 and TRBJ1-5, with a possible D match to TRBD1 (5 bases). Germline V gene lookup returns CDR1 SGHTA and CDR2 FQGTGA. The CDR3 loop spans 16 amino acids. V lost 3 bases, J lost 3 bases, and 15 bases lay in between. The chain's CDR3 is CASSFPGGRANQPQHF. The CDR3 DNA follows: TGTGCCAGCAGCTTCCCGGGGGGGAGAGCCAATCAGCCCCAGCATTTT.

A note on this clone: Other nucleotide sequences in the sample specify the same CDR3. J is TRBJ2-7 and V is TRBV5-1, with 11 bases fitting TRBD2. V was pared by 2 bases and J by 0 bases, with 4 bases of the junction left unmatched. Germline assignment: CDR1 SGHRS and CDR2 YFSETQ. The CDR3 extends over 16 amino acids. The CDR3 nucleotides read TGCGCCAGCAGCTTCGGGACTAGCGGAAGCTCCTACGAGCAGTACTTC. The encoded protein is CASSFGTSGSSYEQYF.

The chain carries TRBV7-2 and TRBJ1-5; D gene ambiguous. Germline CDR1 reads SGHTA; CDR2 reads FQGNSA. The CDR3 loop spans 12 amino acids. V lost 8 bases to trimming and J lost 6 bases, with 11 bases between them. The CDR3: CASSSIGQPQHF. The CDR3 bases are TGTGCCAGCTCGTCAATTGGTCAGCCCCAGCATTTT.